The clone carrying this TCR beta chain was observed a few times. The target antigen is unknown. This sample is drawn from a study of CD8 T cells in ankylosing spondylitis. Study results and caveats: Both synovial fluid and blood in reactive arthritis had previously been reported to carry some motif variants. For ankylosing spondylitis blood, a TCR beta motif of fewer than 10 highly homologous variants appeared characteristic. Reports say disease-linked clones showed up significantly more in matched ankylosing spondylitis synovial fluid.

Germline lookup yields CDR1 MNHNS and CDR2 SASEGT. This CDR3 comprises 14 residues. V lost 5 bases and J 3 bases, leaving 14 bases between the germline ends. Preparation of TCR beta libraries was done by quantitative 5'-RACE with molecular barcodes. TCRdb recomputed calls from the 5' RACE reads with MiXCR, one row per CDR3 protein. The data hold some 700,000 distinct CDR3 sequences, with about 20% observed a single time. J is TRBJ2-7 and V is TRBV6-1; TRBD1 is a possible D gene (5 bases). This clonotype was sampled from a male donor with ankylosing spondylitis. Sequenced sample: blood, either unsorted or a sorted T cell fraction (not recorded which). CDR3 in amino acids: CASSRTAGNYEQYF. CDR3 bases: TGTGCCAGCAGTCGTACGGCAGGGAACTACGAGCAGTACTTC.